These 10 T cell receptor beta chains originate from one sample sequenced in a study of regulatory T cells in long-lasting Graves disease. Specified time point: newly diagnosed GD, antithyroid drugs for less than 3 months. RNA isolated from PBMCs was used to make the TCR library. Relying on iRepertoire HTBI primers and Arm-PCR of CDR3 regions, the team built TCR beta libraries. TCRdb re-called the multiplex PCR reads with MiXCR, one entry per CDR3 protein. The sample shows approximately 400,000 distinct CDR3 sequences, just under 15% of them seen only once. These same records also appear under a second study, on T cells in Graves' hyperthyroidism and ophthalmopathy.

Sample: peripheral blood mononuclear cells (PBMCs), taken at new diagnosis, from a patient treated with antithyroid drugs. These receptors came from a woman younger than 45 with Graves disease.

Notes on this clonotype: A clone one base away is much larger, so this may be a read error. The chain recombines TRBV28 with TRBJ2-5, with no clear D. V was cut by 4 bases and J by 2 bases, with 17 bases left in between. There are 16 residues in the CDR3. The germline V gene encodes CDR1 MDHEN and CDR2 SYDVKM. The CDR3 DNA follows: TGTGCCAGCAGTTCAAATCCCTCATTCACTCAAGAGACCCAGTACTTC. This translates into CASSSNPSFTQETQYF.

Here the CDR3 reads CASSMGREVNQPQHF. The CDR3 bases are TGTGCCAGTAGTATGGGCAGGGAGGTTAATCAGCCCCAGCATTTT. This chain links TRBV19 with TRBJ1-5; possible D gene TRBD1, 5 bases. Trimming cost V 3 bases and J 4 bases, with 13 bases left between them. The CDR3 is made up of 15 amino acids. CDR1 LNHDA and CDR2 SQIVND come from the germline V gene (reference sequence).

This clonotype was detected ten times or more. V gene TRBV2 combines with J gene TRBJ2-1; 12 bases line up with TRBD2. In germline, CDR1 is SNHLY, CDR2 FYNNEI. Trimming at V came to 5 bases and at J to 9 bases, leaving 11 bases not matched to a gene. The CDR3 is made up of 16 amino acids. This CDR3 reads CASSPRTGLAGPEQFF. The CDR3 nucleotides read TGTGCCAGCAGTCCAAGGACAGGACTAGCGGGACCTGAGCAGTTCTTC.

This clonotype came up many times. The chain carries TRBV20-1 and TRBJ1-1; possible D gene TRBD1, 5 bases. This CDR3 is 12 amino acids long. Germline assignment: CDR1 DFQATT and CDR2 SNEGSKA (reference sequence). Trimming pared 5 bases from V and 8 bases from J, leaving 15 bases between. The CDR3 bases are TGCAGTGCTCCCCGACAGAAACCCGAAGCTTTCTTT. Protein product: CSAPRQKPEAFF.

This clonotype occurred a few times. V and J are TRBV5-5 and TRBJ2-3; no definite D call. The CDR3 contains 13 residues. Germline CDR1 is SGHKS and CDR2 is YYEKEE (reference sequence). V was shortened by 5 bases and J by 2 bases, with 9 bases between the two germline ends. In nucleotides, the CDR3 is TGTGCCAGCAGTGGCTTTCTCACAGATACGCAGTATTTT. Residues: CASSGFLTDTQYF.

The chain's CDR3 is CASSPTPDRGPYEQYF. The CDR3 coding sequence is TGTGCCAGCAGCCCCACCCCGGACAGGGGGCCCTACGAGCAGTACTTC. This chain joins TRBV13 and TRBJ2-7, with 11 bases fitting TRBD1. CDR1 is PRHDT, CDR2 FYEKMQ, per germline (reference sequence). This CDR3 is 16 amino acids long. The V segment lost 5 bases and the J segment 2 bases; nucleotides outside the gene matches: 8.

This clonotype was seen a handful of times. V usage is TRBV4-2 and J usage is TRBJ2-7; TRBD2 matches at 12 bases. The V and J ends lost 1 base and 0 bases, in that order; junction bases with no gene match: 7. Germline loops: CDR1 LGHNA, CDR2 YNFKEQ. This CDR3 is built from 18 residues. CDR3 nucleotide sequence: TGTGCCAGCAGCCAAGGTCCGCTACTAGCGGGAGGCTCCTACGAGCAGTACTTC. Its protein product is CASSQGPLLAGGSYEQYF.

In this sample, this clonotype turned up a few times. The chain couples TRBV14 to TRBJ1-1; 7 nucleotides match TRBD1. The CDR3 length is 18 residues. V was clipped by 0 bases and J by 0 bases; unmatched bases: 10. Germline CDR1 is SGHDN and CDR2 is FVKESK. The DNA for the CDR3 is TGTGCCAGCAGCCAAGAGGGAAGGGGGCTGGGAATGAACACTGAAGCTTTCTTT. This encodes CASSQEGRGLGMNTEAFF. The full variable domain, in which reference TRBV14 and TRBJ1-1 provide the parts outside the CDR3, is EAGVTQFPSHSVIEKGQTVTLRCDPISGHDNLYWYRRVMGKEIKFLLHFVKESKQDESGMPNNRFLAERTGGTYSTLKVQPAELEDSGVYFCASSQEGRGLGMNTEAFFGQGTRLTVV.

In the case of this clonotype: A much larger clone lies one base from this, so it may be a read error. V and J are TRBV5-1 and TRBJ1-3; D not resolved. The CDR3 covers 13 residues. The germline CDR1 and CDR2 sequences are SGHRS and YFSETQ. CDR3 DNA sequence: TGCGCCAGCAGCGAGGGATCTGGAGACACCATATATTTT. This codes for CASSEGSGDTIYF.

This clonotype showed up just a few times. The chain carries TRBV19 and TRBJ2-1; TRBD2 aligns across 9 bases. The CDR3 runs 16 residues. V shed 6 bases and J 3 bases; nucleotides not matched to a gene: 9. CDR1 and CDR2 from the germline V gene are LNHDA and SQIVND (reference sequence). The CDR3 coding sequence is TGTGCCAGTAGCCGAGCCGGGACTAGCAGCTACAATGAGCAGTTCTTC. It translates to CASSRAGTSSYNEQFF.